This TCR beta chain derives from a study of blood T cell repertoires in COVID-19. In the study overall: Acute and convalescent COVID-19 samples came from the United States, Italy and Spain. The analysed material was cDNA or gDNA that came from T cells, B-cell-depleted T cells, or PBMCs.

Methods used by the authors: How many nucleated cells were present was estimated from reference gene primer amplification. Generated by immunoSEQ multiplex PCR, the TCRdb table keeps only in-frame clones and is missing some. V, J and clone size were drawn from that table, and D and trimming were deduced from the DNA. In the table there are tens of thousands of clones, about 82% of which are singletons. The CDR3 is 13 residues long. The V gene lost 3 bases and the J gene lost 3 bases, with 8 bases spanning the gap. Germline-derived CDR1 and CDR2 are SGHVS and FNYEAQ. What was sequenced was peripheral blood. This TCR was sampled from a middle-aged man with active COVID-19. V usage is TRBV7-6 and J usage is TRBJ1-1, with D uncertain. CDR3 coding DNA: TGTGCCAGCAGCTTCCAGTCGTACACTGAAGCTTTCTTT. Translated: CASSFQSYTEAFF.